These T cell receptor beta chains were read from a single sample in a study of T-cell reconstitution after alpha-beta-depleted transplantation in children. TCRdb reanalysed the PCR reads using MiXCR and keeps one entry per CDR3 protein. The sample has some 200,000 distinct CDR3 sequences; 8.5% to 10% are singletons. Specimen: PBMCs from the stem cell graft donor, collected from the stem cell graft. The origin of the receptors is a human donor who donated a stem cell graft to a child with acute lymphoblastic leukemia. Both conserved end residues are part of each CDR3. D genes are given only for firm matches. Not every row has a clone size; where given, it reads once, few, many or a size class.

D gene	V gene	clone size	J gene	CDR3 protein	CDR3 DNA
-	TRBV6-1	-	TRBJ1-1	CASSQNYQNTEAFF	TGTGCCAGCAGTCAAAACTACCAGAACACTGAAGCTTTCTTT
TRBD1	TRBV5-1	few	TRBJ2-7	CASSLAGTDISYEQYF	TGCGCCAGCAGCCTGGCCGGGACAGACATCTCCTACGAGCAGTACTTC
TRBD1	TRBV12-3/TRBV12-4	many	TRBJ1-5	CASSFGEGAKRQPQHF	TGTGCCAGCAGTTTTGGTGAGGGGGCAAAGCGTCAGCCCCAGCATTTT
-	TRBV5-5	-	TRBJ2-7	CASSLTPTESYEQYF	TGTGCCAGCAGCCTTACTCCGACAGAGTCCTACGAGCAGTACTTC
-	TRBV5-6	-	TRBJ2-6	CASSFPTGANVLTF	TGTGCCAGCAGTTTCCCTACTGGGGCCAACGTCCTGACTTTC
-	TRBV5-4	-	TRBJ1-2	CASSQQGWGYGYTF	TGTGCCAGCAGCCAACAGGGTTGGGGCTATGGCTACACCTTC
-	TRBV12-3/TRBV12-4	-	TRBJ1-5	CASSTTNLATQHF	TGTGCCAGCAGTACTACAAACTTGGCGACCCAGCATTTT
TRBD1	TRBV7-2	many	TRBJ1-5	CASSLQGRQPQHF	TGTGCCAGCAGCCTACAGGGGCGGCAGCCCCAGCATTTT
TRBD1	TRBV12-3/TRBV12-4	few	TRBJ1-6	CASSPQGGNSPLHF	TGTGCCAGCAGCCCACAGGGGGGTAATTCACCCCTCCACTTT
-	TRBV7-9	few	TRBJ2-7	CASSLRAAYEQYF	TGTGCCAGCAGCTTAAGGGCAGCCTACGAGCAGTACTTC
-	TRBV12-3/TRBV12-4	many	TRBJ2-7	CASSLGQGIEQYF	TGTGCCAGCAGTTTAGGGCAGGGGATCGAGCAGTACTTC
-	TRBV29-1	many	TRBJ1-5	CSVNAGEGQPQHF	TGCAGCGTTAATGCGGGTGAGGGGCAGCCCCAGCATTTT
-	TRBV11-2	many	TRBJ1-1	CASQTDTMNTEAFF	TGTGCCAGCCAAACGGACACCATGAACACTGAAGCTTTCTTT
-	TRBV28	many	TRBJ2-2	CASRTGQNTGELFF	TGTGCCAGCAGGACCGGACAGAACACCGGGGAGCTGTTTTTT
TRBD1	TRBV5-1	many	TRBJ1-1	CASSRDRGRWTEAFF	TGCGCCAGCAGCCGGGACAGGGGGCGATGGACTGAAGCTTTCTTT
TRBD1	TRBV12-3/TRBV12-4	-	TRBJ2-1	CAIIFDRANNEQFF	TGTGCCATCATTTTCGACAGGGCGAACAATGAGCAGTTCTTC
-	TRBV30	-	TRBJ1-2	CAWSTDGTRYGYTF	TGTGCCTGGAGTACCGACGGGACTCGCTATGGCTACACCTTC
-	TRBV4-2	-	TRBJ2-7	CASSQNTVGTYEQYF	TGTGCCAGCAGCCAGAACACGGTAGGGACCTACGAGCAGTACTTC
-	TRBV20-1	few	TRBJ2-7	CSARVSAHEQYF	TGCAGTGCTAGAGTCTCGGCCCACGAGCAGTACTTC
TRBD2	TRBV5-1	few	TRBJ2-3	CASSRGLAGGDTQYF	TGCGCCAGCAGCCGGGGACTAGCGGGGGGGGATACGCAGTATTTT
-	TRBV12-3/TRBV12-4	-	TRBJ2-6	CASSLGLGGPGANVLTF	TGTGCCAGCAGTTTAGGGCTTGGGGGGCCTGGGGCCAACGTCCTGACTTTC
-	TRBV11-2	-	TRBJ1-5	CASRKSGYNQPQHF	TGTGCCAGCAGAAAATCAGGGTACAATCAGCCCCAGCATTTT
TRBD2	TRBV5-4	few	TRBJ2-3	CASSRELAGGEDTQYF	TGTGCCAGCAGCCGCGAGCTAGCGGGGGGGGAAGATACGCAGTATTTT
-	TRBV12-3/TRBV12-4	many	TRBJ2-5	CASRSTNQETQYF	TGTGCCAGCAGATCTACCAACCAAGAGACCCAGTACTTC
TRBD1	TRBV7-9	few	TRBJ2-3	CASSPPDRGGDTQYF	TGTGCCAGCAGCCCACCGGACAGGGGCGGCGATACGCAGTATTTT
-	TRBV11-1	many	TRBJ2-1	CASSLVALGLGYNEQFF	TGTGCCAGCAGCTTAGTAGCTCTGGGACTGGGCTACAATGAGCAGTTCTTC
TRBD2	TRBV5-1	-	TRBJ2-7	CASSSRTSGYEQYF	TGCGCCAGCAGCTCAAGGACTAGCGGGTACGAGCAGTACTTC
-	TRBV3-1	-	TRBJ2-6	CASTHSDSGANVLTF	TGTGCCAGCACCCATTCGGACTCTGGGGCCAACGTCCTGACTTTC
-	TRBV10-3	-	TRBJ2-5	CAISGSTSYQETQYF	TGTGCCATCAGTGGTAGCACGTCGTACCAAGAGACCCAGTACTTC
-	TRBV5-1	few	TRBJ1-1	CASGTGLIDTEAFF	TGCGCCAGCGGCACAGGGCTGATCGACACTGAAGCTTTCTTT
-	TRBV4-2	once	TRBJ1-4	CASSQESGFGNEKLFF	TGTGCCAGCAGCCAAGAATCAGGGTTCGGCAATGAAAAACTGTTTTTT
TRBD2	TRBV5-6	many	TRBJ2-5	CASSSGLVQETQYF	TGTGCCAGCAGCTCCGGACTAGTACAAGAGACCCAGTACTTC
TRBD2	TRBV6-5	-	TRBJ2-5	CASSYWTGGQETQYF	TGTGCCAGCAGTTACTGGACGGGGGGCCAAGAGACCCAGTACTTC
TRBD2	TRBV12-3/TRBV12-4	few	TRBJ2-1	CASSFTSGGVNEQFF	TGTGCCAGCAGTTTCACTAGCGGGGGGGTCAATGAGCAGTTCTTC
-	TRBV12-3/TRBV12-4	-	TRBJ1-5	CASSWSNQPQHF	TGTGCCAGCAGTTGGAGCAATCAGCCCCAGCATTTT
-	TRBV3-1	many	TRBJ2-7	CASSQGPSGSEQYF	TGTGCCAGCAGCCAAGGTCCGTCAGGATCCGAGCAGTACTTC
-	TRBV20-1	-	TRBJ2-2	CSASVGAGANTGELFF	TGCAGTGCTAGTGTAGGGGCAGGCGCGAACACCGGGGAGCTGTTTTTT
TRBD2	TRBV6-2/TRBV6-3	few	TRBJ2-2	CASSTGLAGGVNTGELFF	TGTGCCAGCAGTACCGGACTAGCGGGGGGTGTTAACACCGGGGAGCTGTTTTTT
-	TRBV12-3/TRBV12-4	few	TRBJ1-4	CASSLALRGGGKEKLFF	TGTGCCAGCAGTTTAGCGCTAAGAGGTGGGGGGAAGGAAAAACTGTTTTTT
-	TRBV12-3/TRBV12-4	-	TRBJ2-7	CASSFPDSYEQYF	TGTGCCAGCAGTTTTCCGGACTCCTACGAGCAGTACTTC
-	TRBV6-2/TRBV6-3	many	TRBJ2-5	CASSYSAGRETQYF	TGTGCCAGCAGTTACTCGGCCGGGAGAGAGACCCAGTACTTC
-	TRBV6-5	many	TRBJ1-1	CASSYSINRDTEAFF	TGTGCCAGCAGTTACTCGATTAACAGGGACACTGAAGCTTTCTTT
-	TRBV3-1	many	TRBJ2-6	CASSQRTAFGGANVLTF	TGTGCCAGCAGCCAACGGACGGCCTTTGGTGGGGCCAACGTCCTGACTTTC
-	TRBV12-3/TRBV12-4	few	TRBJ2-2	CASSPHRGGALNTGELFF	TGTGCCAGCAGTCCCCACAGGGGGGGGGCCCTGAACACCGGGGAGCTGTTTTTT
TRBD2	TRBV4-2	once	TRBJ2-3	CASSQAPQRGGDTQYF	TGTGCCAGCAGCCAAGCCCCTCAGCGGGGAGGGGATACGCAGTATTTT
-	TRBV2	many	TRBJ2-3	CASSWDQDTQYF	TGTGCCAGCAGCTGGGACCAAGATACGCAGTATTTT
-	TRBV28	many	TRBJ1-3	CASSGLRASGNTIYF	TGTGCCAGCAGCGGACTCAGGGCCTCTGGAAACACCATATATTTT
-	TRBV5-1	-	TRBJ2-1	CASSPARKIINEQFF	TGCGCCAGCAGCCCGGCGAGGAAAATCATCAATGAGCAGTTCTTC
-	TRBV5-6	many	TRBJ1-1	CASSLVFLATEAFF	TGTGCCAGCAGCTTAGTCTTCTTAGCGACTGAAGCTTTCTTT
-	TRBV6-5	many	TRBJ1-1	CASSLDRNTEAFF	TGTGCCAGCAGTCTCGATCGGAACACTGAAGCTTTCTTT
TRBD2	TRBV6-1	-	TRBJ2-1	CASSRLAGGYNEQFF	TGTGCCAGCAGCCGACTAGCGGGGGGTTACAATGAGCAGTTCTTC
TRBD1	TRBV5-1	few	TRBJ2-5	CASSSGTGPQETQYF	TGCGCCAGCAGCTCCGGGACAGGTCCTCAAGAGACCCAGTACTTC
TRBD1	TRBV19	few	TRBJ2-7	CASSLTAGTGSSYEQYF	TGTGCCAGTAGTCTAACAGCCGGGACAGGTAGCTCCTACGAGCAGTACTTC
-	TRBV5-1	many	TRBJ2-5	CASSLGGHNGETQYF	TGCGCCAGCAGTCTAGGGGGACACAATGGCGAGACCCAGTACTTC